The 31 T cell receptor beta chains reported below all come from one sample, sequenced in a study of T cell repertoires in cytomegalovirus infection. TCRdb ran MiXCR on the reads and lists one entry per CDR3 protein. The sample has around 490,000 distinct CDR3 sequences, 26% seen once. The sequencing sample was made of PBMCs. The receptors shown here come from a human donor in good health (CMV status not recorded). Some clones in this sample may be carry-over from other donors' samples.

The chain joins TRBV20-1 to TRBJ2-3; a possible D gene is TRBD2 (6 bases). The V end was cut by 6 bases, the J end by 4 bases, with 11 bases between. The CDR3 spans 12 residues. From germline, CDR1 is DFQATT and CDR2 SNEGSKA (reference sequence). The CDR3 reads CSAHGGSDTQYF. The CDR3 nucleotides read TGCAGTGCGCACGGAGGGTCAGATACGCAGTATTTT.

This clonotype was counted at least ten times. The chain is built from TRBV7-2 and TRBJ1-4; possibly TRBD1 for D (6 bases). CDR3 length: 18 residues. Germline CDR1 is SGHTA and CDR2 is FQGNSA. Trimming cost V 4 bases and J 5 bases, with 23 bases left between them. CDR3 nucleotide sequence: TGTGCCAGCAGCTCACGGGGGCAACTAGGACAGATCAATGAAAAACTGTTTTTT. It is translated as CASSSRGQLGQINEKLFF.

This clonotype was counted many times. This chain joins TRBV7-2 and TRBJ2-5; D is perhaps TRBD1 (5 bases). This CDR3 is built from 16 residues. V was shortened by 0 bases and J by 1 base, with 12 bases between the two germline ends. The germline gives CDR1 SGHTA, CDR2 FQGNSA. Here the CDR3 DNA reads TGTGCCAGCAGCTTAGCGCTTCCAGGGCCCCAAGAGACCCAGTACTTC. It codes for CASSLALPGPQETQYF.

In its sample, this clonotype was seen many times. The chain carries TRBV6-5 and TRBJ1-1; D is ambiguous. Trimming took 5 bases from V and 4 from J, leaving 14 bases between them. The CDR3 covers 14 residues. Germline CDR1 reads MNHEY; CDR2 reads SVGAGI. The CDR3 coding sequence is TGTGCCAGCAGTGCCCCCACCGACGGCACTGAAGCTTTCTTT. This translates into CASSAPTDGTEAFF.

V is TRBV12-3 or TRBV12-4 and J is TRBJ2-2; no definite D call. V lost 10 bases and J lost 1, with 7 bases in between. The CDR3 spans 12 residues. DNA of the CDR3: TGTGCCATTCTCGTGAACACCGGGGAGCTGTTTTTT. Encoded protein: CAILVNTGELFF.

The chain links TRBV4-1 to TRBJ2-2, with TRBD1 identical over 7 bases. The CDR3 extends over 15 amino acids. V lost 3 bases and J lost 7; bases outside the gene matches: 8. CDR1 and CDR2 from the germline V gene are MGHRA and YSYEKL. CDR3 sequence: CASSHDDRDGGELFF. The DNA for the CDR3 is TGCGCCAGCAGCCATGATGACAGGGATGGCGGGGAGCTGTTTTTT.

This chain uses TRBV29-1 with TRBJ1-1; a weak D match, TRBD1 (6 bases). This CDR3 comprises 12 residues. V was clipped by 3 bases and J by 1 base, with 6 bases between them. Looked up from germline, CDR1 is SQVTM and CDR2 is ANQGSEA. This chain's CDR3 is CSVEGQNTEAFF. The CDR3, as DNA: TGCAGCGTTGAGGGACAGAACACTGAAGCTTTCTTT. Supplemented by reference TRBV29-1 and TRBJ1-1, the full variable domain reads SAVISQKPSRDICQRGTSLTIQCQVDSQVTMMFWYRQQPGQSLTLIATANQGSEATYESGFVIDKFPISRPNLTFSTLTVSNMSPEDSSIYLCSVEGQNTEAFFGQGTRLTVV.

The rearrangement joins TRBV12-5 to TRBJ2-1; 13 bases fit TRBD2. V was pared by 5 bases and J by 2 bases, with 3 bases of the junction left unmatched. Germline loops: CDR1 LGHNT, CDR2 FRNRAP. CDR3 length: 16 residues. The DNA of the CDR3 is TGTGCTAGTGGTCCCGGGACTAGCGGGACCTACAATGAGCAGTTCTTC. This gives the protein CASGPGTSGTYNEQFF.

The rearrangement links TRBV19 to TRBJ1-4, with TRBD1 as a possible D gene (5 bases). V was cut by 7 bases and J by 8 bases, with 8 bases left in between. CDR1 LNHDA and CDR2 SQIVND come from the germline V gene (reference sequence). The CDR3 length is 11 residues. The DNA of the CDR3 is TGTGCCAGTACGGCAGGGGAAAAACTGTTTTTT. Translation: CASTAGEKLFF.

The CDR3 DNA sequence: TGTGCCAGCACCAGGGACATTCAAGAGACCCAGTACTTC. Translated: CASTRDIQETQYF. The V gene is TRBV12-3 or TRBV12-4, the J gene TRBJ2-5; possible D gene TRBD1, 6 bases. V dropped 7 bases and J dropped 2 bases, with 11 bases sitting between them. The CDR3 totals 13 residues.

This clonotype was detected only a few times. The V gene is TRBV12-3 or TRBV12-4, the J gene TRBJ2-1; D unresolved. The CDR3 is made up of 11 amino acids. V was trimmed by 5 bases and J by 12 bases, leaving 11 bases between them. CDR3 coding DNA: TGTGCCAGCAGTATGCTAGATGGGCAGTTCTTC. Amino acid sequence: CASSMLDGQFF.

V and J are TRBV29-1 and TRBJ2-7; possibly TRBD1 for D (5 bases). V lost 4 bases, J lost 2 bases, and 12 bases lay in between. The length of the CDR3 is 13 residues. The germline gives CDR1 SQVTM, CDR2 ANQGSEA. The CDR3 sequence is CSVVAGRTYEQYF. For the CDR3, the DNA is TGCAGCGTTGTGGCAGGGCGAACCTACGAGCAGTACTTC.

The genes are TRBV5-1 and TRBJ2-5; D possibly corresponds to TRBD1 (6 bases). With 1 base removed from V and 2 bases from J, the gap between germline ends came to 12 bases. The CDR3 has 15 amino acids. Per the germline V gene, CDR1 is SGHRS and CDR2 is YFSETQ. The CDR3, as DNA: TGCGCCAGCAGCTTGCAAACTGGACAGCAAGAGACCCAGTACTTC. Translation: CASSLQTGQQETQYF.

Comments on this clonotype: A clone one base away is much larger, so this may be a read error. The chain links TRBV7-2 to TRBJ1-1; D perhaps matches TRBD1 (5 bases). The CDR3 extends over 15 amino acids. Germline V gene data show CDR1 as SGHTA and CDR2 as FQGNSA. The CDR3 loop is CANSFITGKNTEAFF. The CDR3 DNA follows: TGTGCCAACAGCTTTATCACAGGAAAGAACACTGAAGCTTTCTTT.

The sample holds a few counts of this clonotype. The V call is TRBV11-2, the J call TRBJ2-1; 15 bases align to TRBD2. Unmatched junction bases numbered 9, after V lost 5 bases and J lost 13 bases. CDR1 and CDR2 from the germline V gene are SGHAT and FQNNGV. The CDR3 totals 15 residues. The CDR3 here is CASSPQRTSGRGQFF. The CDR3 nucleotides read TGTGCCAGCAGCCCCCAACGGACTAGCGGGAGGGGCCAGTTCTTC.

In its sample, this clonotype was seen many times. The CDR3 here is CASSLLGRNTEAFF. The CDR3 bases are TGTGCCAGCAGCTTACTGGGGAGGAACACTGAAGCTTTCTTT. V usage is TRBV7-8 and J usage is TRBJ1-1; no clear D gene. V was cut by 2 bases and J by 1 base, with 8 bases left in between. CDR3 length equals 14 residues. Germline V gives CDR1 SGHVS, CDR2 FQNEAQ. The full variable domain, completed using reference TRBV7-8 and TRBJ1-1, is GAGVSQSPRYKVAKRGQDVALRCDPISGHVSLFWYQQALGQGPEFLTYFQNEAQLDKSGLPSDRFFAERPEGSVSTLKIQRTQQEDSAVYLCASSLLGRNTEAFFGQGTRLTVV.

This clonotype was seen a handful of times. The gene calls are TRBV5-4 and TRBJ2-1; D unclear. CDR3 length equals 13 residues. The V gene lost 3 bases and the J gene lost 8 bases, with 12 bases spanning the gap. CDR1 and CDR2 from the germline V gene are SGHNT and YYREEE (reference sequence). CDR3 coding DNA: TGTGCCAGCAGCTCAAACGGGCAGGATGAGCAGTTCTTC. Its protein is CASSSNGQDEQFF.

There are a few counts of this clonotype. V usage is TRBV18 and J usage is TRBJ1-2; 8 nucleotides line up with TRBD1. CDR1 KGHSH and CDR2 LQKENI come from the germline V gene. This CDR3 region has 15 residues. With V trimmed by 5 bases and J by 3 bases, 8 bases remained unmatched. The CDR3 protein is CASSSGGQGHYGYTF. The CDR3 region has the DNA TGTGCCAGCTCATCGGGTGGACAGGGTCACTATGGCTACACCTTC.

This clonotype came up many times. This chain links TRBV7-2 with TRBJ2-2, with D uncertain. Germline assignment: CDR1 SGHTA and CDR2 FQGNSA. The V and J ends lost 5 bases and 2 bases respectively, with 9 bases between them. The CDR3 is 14 residues long. The CDR3 region is CASSPAFNTGELFF. The CDR3 DNA reads as TGTGCCAGCAGCCCCGCATTTAACACCGGGGAGCTGTTTTTT.

This clonotype was detected many times. This chain uses TRBV7-2 with TRBJ1-5; D gene unclear. The CDR3 spans 17 residues. V shed 1 base and J shed 2 bases, with 15 bases lying between them. The germline gives CDR1 SGHTA, CDR2 FQGNSA. The CDR3 loop reads CASSLESGIGGNQPQHF. CDR3 nucleotides: TGTGCCAGCAGCTTAGAATCGGGGATAGGAGGCAATCAGCCCCAGCATTTT.

The chain recombines TRBV24-1 with TRBJ2-1; 7 bases agree with TRBD1. Germline values: CDR1 KGHDR, CDR2 SFDVKD. The CDR3 length is 13 residues. With 4 bases clipped from V and 15 bases from J, the junction kept 11 bases outside the gene matches. The CDR3 DNA is TGTGCCACCAGTGAGGCGACAGGGTTTCATCGGTTCTTC. It codes for CATSEATGFHRFF.

The chain carries TRBV12-3 or TRBV12-4 and TRBJ2-1; D is uncertain. CDR3 size: 14 residues. The germline V and J ends were trimmed by 3 bases and 8 bases, with 14 bases remaining between them. The CDR3 reads CASSLPASVHEQFF. Here the CDR3 DNA reads TGTGCCAGCAGTTTGCCTGCATCAGTCCATGAGCAGTTCTTC.

The CDR3 here is CASSNRDRGQDTQYF. As DNA, the CDR3 is TGTGCCAGTAGTAACCGGGACAGGGGCCAAGATACGCAGTATTTT. The chain carries TRBV19 and TRBJ2-3; 10 bases fit TRBD1. The CDR3 is 15 amino acids. Germline CDR1 reads LNHDA; CDR2 reads SQIVND (reference sequence). The V segment lost 4 bases and the J segment 5 bases; nucleotides outside the gene matches: 6. Full variable domain (remainder filled in from reference TRBV19 and TRBJ2-3): DGGITQSPKYLFRKEGQNVTLSCEQNLNHDAMYWYRQDPGQGLRLIYYSQIVNDFQKGDIAEGYSVSREKKESFPLTVTSAQKNPTAFYLCASSNRDRGQDTQYFGPGTRLTVL.

Concerning this clonotype: At one boundary the junction diverges from the germline segment, which might be a read error. The rearrangement uses TRBV7-7 and TRBJ2-1; unclear D gene. Germline V gives CDR1 SSHAT, CDR2 FNYEAQ (reference sequence). This CDR3 contains 13 residues. DNA for the CDR3: TGTGCTAGCAGCTTTAGGCTCTACAATGAGCAGTTCTTC. This gives the protein CASSFRLYNEQFF.

Written as DNA, the CDR3 is TGTGCCAGCAGTTTAATCCCCGGCAGGGGAAATGAAAAACTGTTTTTT. Translated, it gives CASSLIPGRGNEKLFF. The chain has TRBV28 and TRBJ1-4; the D gene is possibly TRBD1 (6 bases). V was cut by 2 bases and J by 5 bases, with 15 bases left in between. CDR3 length: 16 amino acids. Looked up from germline, CDR1 is MDHEN and CDR2 is SYDVKM.

This clonotype was observed a handful of times. This chain links TRBV23-1 with TRBJ1-2, with 7 positions matching TRBD1. TRBV23-1 is designated an ORF whose function remains uncertain. The CDR3 has 17 amino acids. Trimming at V came to 6 bases and at J to 4 bases, leaving 17 bases not matched to a gene. This CDR3 reads CASSRKKSGTEGYGYTF. The CDR3 nucleotides are TGCGCCAGCAGCCGTAAGAAATCCGGGACAGAAGGCTATGGCTACACCTTC.

The chain recombines TRBV18 with TRBJ2-5; 7 bases fit TRBD1. From germline, CDR1 is KGHSH and CDR2 LQKENI. After removal of 8 bases from V and 0 bases from J, the junction contained 6 bases not matched to a gene. The CDR3 extends over 14 amino acids. The CDR3 DNA sequence: TGTGCCAGCCTGGACAGGAATAACCAAGAGACCCAGTACTTC. Residues: CASLDRNNQETQYF.

The rearrangement uses TRBV27 and TRBJ2-1; 9 nucleotides match TRBD1. The CDR3 covers 19 residues. Looked up from germline, CDR1 is MNHEY and CDR2 is SMNVEV (reference sequence). The V gene end was trimmed by 2 bases and the J gene end by 4 bases; junction bases not matched to a gene: 15. CDR3: CASSLSPESGTGFYNEQFF. CDR3 in DNA: TGTGCCAGCAGTTTAAGCCCAGAATCCGGGACAGGGTTTTACAATGAGCAGTTCTTC.

This clonotype was observed many times. The chain couples TRBV7-9 to TRBJ2-7; 10 bases match TRBD2. V lost 5 bases to trimming and J lost 3 bases; unmatched junction nucleotides: 4. The CDR3 spans 14 residues. In germline, CDR1 is SEHNR, CDR2 FQNEAQ (reference sequence). CDR3: CASSNSGRHYEQYF. The CDR3 region has the DNA TGTGCCAGCAGCAATAGCGGGAGGCACTACGAGCAGTACTTC.

This chain uses TRBV11-2 with TRBJ1-1, with D perhaps TRBD1 (5 bases). The V end was cut by 5 bases, the J end by 10 bases, with 11 bases between. This CDR3 has 11 residues. Germline CDR1 is SGHAT and CDR2 is FQNNGV. The CDR3: CASSPRVRAFF. In DNA form, the CDR3 reads TGTGCCAGCAGCCCCAGGGTGCGAGCTTTCTTT.

This clonotype was observed a few times. This chain uses TRBV6-2 or TRBV6-3 with TRBJ2-1; 14 positions match TRBD2. Trimming cost V 7 bases and J 9 bases; bases outside gene matches: 11. The CDR3 has 16 amino acids. Germline-derived CDR1 and CDR2 are MNHEY and SVGEGT. The CDR3 reads CASTPWKGLAGVEQFF. The CDR3 bases are TGTGCCAGCACCCCATGGAAGGGACTAGCGGGAGTTGAGCAGTTCTTC.